Below are 32 T cell receptor beta chains sequenced from a single sample in a study of shared clonotypes between healthy human individuals. Data came from immunoSEQ multiplex PCR; TCRdb stores just in-frame clones and leaves some out. Of roughly 2 million clones listed, 90% to 97% were seen once; the top ten hold 0.1% to 0.15%. Material for sequencing was naive CD4+ T cells sorted from blood. Subset in this sample: CD45RA+ positively selected. These receptors were obtained from a young man in good health.

The chain is built from TRBV29-1 and TRBJ1-1, with 7 nucleotides matching TRBD1. V shed 6 bases and J 10 bases; nucleotides not matched to a gene: 8. Germline V CDR1 and CDR2: SQVTM, ANQGSEA. CDR3 length: 11 amino acids. CDR3: CSVQRTGGAFF. The DNA of the CDR3 is TGCAGCGTCCAGAGGACAGGAGGAGCTTTCTTT.

There are a few counts of this clone. Within the sample, other DNA sequences also encode this same CDR3. V is TRBV2 and J is TRBJ2-5, with D unresolved. This CDR3 spans 11 amino acids. Germline V gene data show CDR1 as SNHLY and CDR2 as FYNNEI. Trimming stripped 1 base from V and 5 bases from J, with 2 bases between. The CDR3 sequence: CASSEEETQYF. DNA of the CDR3: TGTGCCAGCAGTGAAGAGGAGACCCAGTACTTC. Together with reference TRBV2 and TRBJ2-5, the CDR3 gives the full variable domain: EPEVTQTPSHQVTQMGQEVILRCVPISNHLYFYWYRQILGQKVEFLVSFYNNEISEKSEIFDDQFSVERPDGSNFTLKIRSTKLEDSAMYFCASSEEETQYFGPGTRLLVL.

The gene calls are TRBV5-1 and TRBJ2-1, with 12 bases fitting TRBD2. Trimming cost V 0 bases and J 6 bases; bases outside gene matches: 7. There are 17 residues in the CDR3. Germline V gene data show CDR1 as SGHRS and CDR2 as YFSETQ. DNA for the CDR3: TGCGCCAGCAGCTTGGACGGTCTAGCGGGAGGGTCCAATGAGCAGTTCTTC. It specifies CASSLDGLAGGSNEQFF.

The chain joins TRBV11-2 to TRBJ1-5, with 8 bases matching TRBD1. The junction had 10 bases not matched to a gene; V was cut back by 5 bases and J by 1 base. Germline lookup yields CDR1 SGHAT and CDR2 FQNNGV. This CDR3 has 17 residues. The CDR3: CASSNPGGGTSNQPQHF. CDR3 DNA: TGTGCCAGCAGCAACCCAGGGGGCGGGACGAGCAATCAGCCCCAGCATTTT. The whole variable domain, remainder taken from reference TRBV11-2 and TRBJ1-5, is EAGVAQSPRYKIIEKRQSVAFWCNPISGHATLYWYQQILGQGPKLLIQFQNNGVVDDSQLPKDRFSAERLKGVDSTLKIQPAKLEDSAVYLCASSNPGGGTSNQPQHFGDGTRLSIL.

This chain connects TRBV19 to TRBJ1-1; tentatively, D is TRBD1 (6 bases). Trimming took off 6 bases at V and 2 bases at J, with 13 bases between the two ends. Germline loops: CDR1 LNHDA, CDR2 SQIVND (reference sequence). The CDR3 runs 14 residues. In nucleotides, the CDR3 is TGTGCCAGTAGAGACAGAGGGGGTAACACTGAAGCTTTCTTT. It specifies CASRDRGGNTEAFF.

V usage is TRBV7-2 and J usage is TRBJ1-3; maybe TRBD1 (5 bases). The CDR3 spans 17 residues. Germline values: CDR1 SGHTA, CDR2 FQGNSA. Trimming took off 3 bases at V and 0 bases at J, with 15 bases between the two ends. Written as DNA, the CDR3 is TGTGCCAGCAGCTTCCAGGGTACAAAGAGCTCTGGAAACACCATATATTTT. Its translation is CASSFQGTKSSGNTIYF.

Worth noting for this clone: The sample contains more than one DNA sequence encoding this CDR3. The rearrangement uses TRBV30 and TRBJ2-3; the match to TRBD1 covers 8 bases. This CDR3 contains 14 residues. Per germline, CDR1 GTSNPN and CDR2 SVGIG (reference sequence). V dropped 0 bases and J dropped 4; count of bases not matched to a gene: 3. DNA for the CDR3: TGTGCCTGGAGTGTTGGCAGGGGGCCAGATACGCAGTATTTT. Translation gives CAWSVGRGPDTQYF.

The CDR3 sequence is CASSPGQDYYEQYF. CDR3 bases: TGTGCCAGCAGTCCGGGACAGGACTACTACGAGCAGTACTTC. The rearrangement links TRBV11-2 to TRBJ2-7, with TRBD1 matching 8 bases. With V trimmed by 6 bases and J by 3 bases, 7 bases remained unmatched. This CDR3 is built from 14 residues. CDR1 is SGHAT, CDR2 FQNNGV, per germline.

This clone was observed a handful of times. Here the CDR3 reads CASSFGTNQPQHF. CDR3 coding DNA: TGTGCCAGCAGTTTCGGCACAAATCAGCCCCAGCATTTT. The rearrangement joins TRBV7-8 to TRBJ1-5; D is unresolved. Trimming left V 6 bases short and J 4 bases short, with 10 bases between. Germline V gene data show CDR1 as SGHVS and CDR2 as FQNEAQ. There are 13 residues in the CDR3.

J is TRBJ2-7 and V is TRBV27; D could derive from TRBD1 or TRBD2 (7 bases each). This CDR3 region has 18 residues. Trimming pared 3 bases from V and 0 bases from J, leaving 21 bases between. Germline V lookup: CDR1 MNHEY, CDR2 SMNVEV (reference sequence). For the CDR3, the DNA is TGTGCCAGCAGTTTTCGGCCTGGGGACAGCGGGATCTCCTACGAGCAGTACTTC. This encodes CASSFRPGDSGISYEQYF.

With regard to this clone: Other DNA sequences in the same sample also yield this CDR3. The rearrangement links TRBV6-5 to TRBJ2-7; 7 bases fit TRBD1. In germline, CDR1 is MNHEY, CDR2 SVGAGI. This CDR3 contains 14 residues. V lost 6 bases and J lost 3; bases outside the gene matches: 8. The CDR3 protein is CASSPRQGVYEQYF. CDR3 nucleotides: TGTGCCAGCAGCCCCAGACAGGGAGTCTACGAGCAGTACTTC.

The V call is TRBV5-1, the J call TRBJ1-3; D unclear. The CDR3 extends over 15 amino acids. CDR1 is SGHRS, CDR2 YFSETQ, per germline. Trimming took 1 base from V and 0 from J, leaving 8 bases between them. The CDR3 DNA reads as TGCGCCAGCAGCTTGCCCCGGGACTCTGGAAACACCATATATTTT. Protein product: CASSLPRDSGNTIYF.

The rearrangement uses TRBV5-4 and TRBJ2-7; the D gene is possibly TRBD2 (7 bases). The V end lost 3 bases, the J end lost 6 bases, and 19 bases lay between the germline ends. From germline, CDR1 is SGHNT and CDR2 YYREEE (reference sequence). The CDR3 consists of 15 residues. The CDR3 bases are TGTGCCAGCAGCTCCTTAATTGGGGGGGCAGGCGAGCAGTACTTC. Translation gives CASSSLIGGAGEQYF.

The V call is TRBV2, the J call TRBJ2-3; D gene uncertain. Deletions cut 7 bases from V and 3 bases from J, with 14 bases between. The CDR3 contains 14 residues. The germline CDR1 and CDR2 sequences are SNHLY and FYNNEI. As DNA, the CDR3 is TGTGCCAGCATACGGCGAACTACTACAGATACGCAGTATTTT. It specifies CASIRRTTTDTQYF.

The chain recombines TRBV27 with TRBJ1-2; 7 nucleotides align to TRBD1. CDR1 and CDR2 (germline): MNHEY, SMNVEV (reference sequence). Trimming cost V 3 bases and J 6 bases; bases outside gene matches: 7. This CDR3 is 14 amino acids long. Written as DNA, the CDR3 is TGTGCCAGCAGTTTTCGAACAGGGGAACATGGCTACACCTTC. Amino acid sequence: CASSFRTGEHGYTF.

Regarding this clone: This sample includes further DNA sequences coding for the same CDR3. This rearrangement joins TRBV30 to TRBJ2-5; possible D gene TRBD1, 6 bases. The germline V gene encodes CDR1 GTSNPN and CDR2 SVGIG (reference sequence). The CDR3 has 14 amino acids. The V and J ends lost 0 bases and 1 base respectively, with 9 bases between them. Here the CDR3 reads CAWSVQGTQETQYF. For the CDR3, the DNA is TGTGCCTGGAGTGTACAGGGCACCCAAGAGACCCAGTACTTC.

This CDR3 reads CASRGAGGRDGVGYTF. CDR3 coding DNA: TGTGCCAGCAGGGGCGCGGGAGGCAGGGATGGGGTTGGCTACACCTTC. The chain couples TRBV2 to TRBJ1-2, with D perhaps TRBD1 (5 bases). Trimming stripped 6 bases from V and 7 bases from J, with 24 bases between. The CDR3 runs 16 residues. Germline-derived CDR1 and CDR2 are SNHLY and FYNNEI.

The chain employs TRBV11-1 and TRBJ2-7; 12 bases match TRBD2. J was trimmed by 2 bases and V by 1 base; bases with no gene match: 0. CDR3 length: 15 residues. Germline CDR1 reads SGHAT; CDR2 reads FQDESV (reference sequence). In DNA form, the CDR3 reads TGTGCCAGCAGCTTAGGGACTAGCGGGGCCTACGAGCAGTACTTC. This sequence encodes CASSLGTSGAYEQYF.

To note about this clone: The sample holds other DNA sequences that translate to the same CDR3. V and J are TRBV11-3 and TRBJ2-5; 7 nucleotides agree with TRBD2. The CDR3 consists of 13 residues. Trimming removed 8 bases from V and 2 bases from J; junction bases left unmatched: 5. In germline, CDR1 is SGHNT, CDR2 YENEEA. CDR3 in amino acids: CASSRGLQETQYF. The CDR3 nucleotides read TGTGCCAGCTCGCGGGGGTTGCAAGAGACCCAGTACTTC.

This rearrangement joins TRBV7-5 to TRBJ2-6; TRBD1 reflects the table's D call only, with no check against the DNA. TRBV7-5 is described as a pseudogene. The CDR3 runs to 22 residues. The CDR3 DNA follows: TGTGCCAGAAGCTTAAGGGGAAACGACAGGGGGCGCCCCCCGCGGGGGGCCAACGTCCTGACTTTC. Amino acids: CARSLRGNDRGRPPRGANVLTF.

The chain carries TRBV6-6 and TRBJ1-5; D gene ambiguous. Trimming shortened V by 7 bases and J by 5 bases, and 9 bases separated the two germline ends. The CDR3 extends over 12 amino acids. Germline V gene sequence: CDR1 MNHNY, CDR2 SVGAGI (reference sequence). CDR3 in amino acids: CASTQQDQPQHF. The CDR3 nucleotides read TGTGCCAGCACCCAGCAAGATCAGCCCCAGCATTTT.

V usage is TRBV7-4 and J usage is TRBJ2-7; D unresolved. The CDR3 runs to 15 residues. Looked up from germline, CDR1 is SGHVT and CDR2 is SQSDAQ. Trimming stripped 2 bases from V and 4 bases from J, with 15 bases between. CDR3 nucleotides: TGTGCCAGCAGCTTAATTTACTTGCTTTTATACGAGCAGTACTTC. Translation: CASSLIYLLLYEQYF.

V is TRBV29-1 and J is TRBJ2-6; D is undetermined. CDR3 length equals 13 residues. V lost 5 bases and J lost 1, with 6 bases in between. The germline CDR1 and CDR2 sequences are SQVTM and ANQGSEA. CDR3 amino acids: CSVQVSGANVLTF. The CDR3 DNA sequence: TGCAGCGTTCAGGTATCTGGGGCCAACGTCCTGACTTTC.

This sequence joins TRBV5-5 and TRBJ2-2; 10 bases are a match to TRBD1. V was clipped by 1 base and J by 7 bases; unmatched bases: 10. This CDR3 has 17 amino acids. The germline V gene has CDR1 SGHKS and CDR2 YYEKEE (reference sequence). The CDR3 coding sequence is TGTGCCAGCAGCTTGAAGGGGACAGGGGTGGTAGGCGGGGAGCTGTTTTTT. Its translation is CASSLKGTGVVGGELFF.

This clone was seen once. V and J are TRBV12-5 and TRBJ2-3, with D possibly matching TRBD2 (5 bases). The CDR3 runs 14 residues. Trimming took off 7 bases at V and 0 bases at J, with 11 bases between the two ends. From germline, CDR1 is LGHNT and CDR2 FRNRAP. CDR3 DNA: TGTGCTAGTGCTACGGGGTATAGCACAGATACGCAGTATTTT. Translating it yields CASATGYSTDTQYF.

Details on this clone: The identical CDR3 is also encoded by other nucleotide sequences in the sample. The chain has TRBV4-3 and TRBJ1-2; D might be TRBD1 (6 bases). V was shortened by 0 bases and J by 4 bases, with 12 bases between the two germline ends. The CDR3 covers 15 residues. The germline V gene encodes CDR1 LGHNA and CDR2 YSLEER. The CDR3 nucleotides are TGCGCCAGCAGCCAAGAGGGCGGGGGCGGCTATGGCTACACCTTC. It codes for CASSQEGGGGYGYTF.

The chain uses TRBV27 and TRBJ2-7, with 7 bases aligning to TRBD2. Germline V lookup: CDR1 MNHEY, CDR2 SMNVEV (reference sequence). The CDR3 consists of 16 residues. V trimming: 6 bases; J trimming: 7 bases; junction bases outside the gene matches: 18. The CDR3 DNA reads as TGTGCCAGCAGCCCCCTGTCTAGCGGTAAAGGTTTAGAGCAGTACTTC. Its translation: CASSPLSSGKGLEQYF.

CDR3 sequence (DNA): TGTGCCAGCAGCTTAGGACAACACTACGAGCAGTACTTC. Translated, it gives CASSLGQHYEQYF. This chain joins TRBV5-6 and TRBJ2-7; perhaps TRBD1 as D (5 bases). Trimming took 2 bases from V and 3 from J, leaving 9 bases between them. There are 13 residues in the CDR3. Germline values: CDR1 SGHDT, CDR2 YYEEEE.

The chain has TRBV5-1 and TRBJ2-7; 13 positions match TRBD2. The length of the CDR3 is 17 residues. Per the germline V gene, CDR1 is SGHRS and CDR2 is YFSETQ. Losses at the gene ends were 4 bases for V and 1 base for J; bases not matched to a gene: 8. Here the CDR3 reads CASSLTSGGAGSYEQYF. For the CDR3, the DNA is TGCGCCAGCAGCCTAACTAGCGGGGGGGCCGGGTCCTACGAGCAGTACTTC.

CDR3 in amino acids: CANSPGGAHEQYF. The DNA for the CDR3 is TGTGCCAACAGCCCCGGTGGTGCCCACGAGCAGTACTTC. The gene calls are TRBV28 and TRBJ2-7; D is uncertain. This CDR3 spans 13 amino acids. Germline CDR1 is MDHEN and CDR2 is SYDVKM. Trimming pared 10 bases from V and 5 bases from J, leaving 18 bases between. The variable domain in full, completed from reference TRBV28 and TRBJ2-7, reads DVKVTQSSRYLVKRTGEKVFLECVQDMDHENMFWYRQDPGLGLRLIYFSYDVKMKEKGDIPEGYSVSREKKERFSLILESASTNQTSMYLCANSPGGAHEQYFGPGTRLTVT.

This clone has a single count. V usage is TRBV18 and J usage is TRBJ2-5; a weak D match, TRBD2 (6 bases). V was cut by 0 bases and J by 5 bases, with 10 bases left in between. The germline gives CDR1 KGHSH, CDR2 LQKENI. This CDR3 comprises 14 residues. The CDR3 coding sequence is TGTGCCAGCTCACCACCGGAGGGAATCGAGACCCAGTACTTC. Protein: CASSPPEGIETQYF.

The rearrangement links TRBV6-1 to TRBJ1-5; TRBD1 is a possible D gene (5 bases). V gave up 7 bases and J gave up 3 bases, with 13 bases separating them. The CDR3 consists of 14 residues. Germline CDR1 MNHNS, CDR2 SASEGT. The CDR3 protein is CASTMGGTNQPQHF. The CDR3 DNA reads as TGTGCCAGCACTATGGGGGGGACCAATCAGCCCCAGCATTTT.